Each of the 31 T cell receptor beta chains below was sequenced from the same sample in a study of T cells in Graves' hyperthyroidism and ophthalmopathy. TCR beta CDR3 region amplification was performed from RNA transcripts. A set of HTBI primers served as the primers for a first-round RT-PCR of the TCR CDR3. MiXCR was run by TCRdb on the multiplex PCR reads, yielding one entry per CDR3 protein. The data contain 310,000 or so distinct CDR3 sequences, 17% of them seen just once; the ten biggest clones take up approximately 57%. Specimen: blood. The receptors originated from an older woman with Graves' ophthalmopathy.

In this sample, this clonotype turned up many times. The rearrangement joins TRBV7-3 to TRBJ2-7; the match to TRBD2 covers 13 bases. CDR1 is SGHTA and CDR2 is FQGTGA in the germline V gene. CDR3 size: 14 residues. J was trimmed by 5 bases and V by 5 bases; bases with no gene match: 3. CDR3 DNA: TGTGCCAGCAGCGTCGGGACTAGCGGGAACGAGCAGTACTTC. It specifies CASSVGTSGNEQYF.

As to this clonotype: This clone may be a read error of a much larger clone one base away. In this CDR3 the conserved last residue, phenylalanine or tryptophan, is missing, so a read error is likely. This chain uses TRBV6-5 with TRBJ1-5; D is ambiguous. The germline V gene encodes CDR1 MNHEY and CDR2 SVGAGI. Trimming removed 2 bases at V and 2 bases at J, with 16 bases between. This CDR3 comprises 17 residues. Written as DNA, the CDR3 is TGTGCCAGCAGTTACGGTGGCGGGTATCGGGGCAATCAGCCCCAGCATTCT. Translated, it gives CASSYGGGYRGNQPQHS.

The rearrangement uses TRBV5-4 and TRBJ1-2, with TRBD1 matching over 9 bases. The junction had 3 bases not matched to a gene; V was cut back by 3 bases and J by 6 bases. The germline CDR1 and CDR2 sequences are SGHNT and YYREEE (reference sequence). This CDR3 region has 13 residues. CDR3 loop: CASSWDRENGYTF. In nucleotides, the CDR3 is TGTGCCAGCAGCTGGGACAGGGAAAATGGCTACACCTTC.

This clonotype was observed at least ten times. The chain employs TRBV3-1 and TRBJ2-7; D gene unclear. Per germline, CDR1 LGHDT and CDR2 YNNKEL (reference sequence). The CDR3 runs to 14 residues. Trimming left V 0 bases short and J 6 bases short, with 12 bases between. This chain's CDR3 is CASSQEGSGAEQYF. CDR3 in DNA: TGTGCCAGCAGCCAAGAGGGGTCGGGTGCCGAGCAGTACTTC.

This clonotype was observed a handful of times. This chain uses TRBV24-1 with TRBJ2-2; D remains unclear. Trimming stripped 6 bases from V and 5 bases from J, with 12 bases between. This CDR3 is built from 14 residues. Germline CDR1 KGHDR, CDR2 SFDVKD. This chain's CDR3 is CATSPLTETGELFF. CDR3 DNA sequence: TGTGCCACCAGTCCCCTTACAGAGACCGGGGAGCTGTTTTTT.

This clonotype has just a few counts. The rearrangement uses TRBV27 and TRBJ2-7; perhaps TRBD1 as D (6 bases). V gave up 0 bases and J gave up 5 bases, with 8 bases separating them. The CDR3 spans 13 residues. Germline CDR1 reads MNHEY; CDR2 reads SMNVEV (reference sequence). CDR3 amino acids: CASSLSGQHEQYF. The CDR3 DNA sequence: TGTGCCAGCAGTTTATCGGGACAACACGAGCAGTACTTC.

Many counts were recorded for this clonotype. This chain connects TRBV18 to TRBJ2-7; D ambiguous. Between the trimmed V and J ends, which lost 5 bases and 0 bases, there was a span of 5 bases. There are 12 residues in the CDR3. CDR1 KGHSH and CDR2 LQKENI come from the germline V gene. The CDR3 protein is CASSGDSYEQYF. The CDR3 nucleotides are TGTGCCAGCTCAGGGGACTCCTACGAGCAGTACTTC.

In its sample, this clonotype was seen many times. This rearrangement joins TRBV14 to TRBJ2-5; 8 nucleotides agree with TRBD2. This CDR3 comprises 15 residues. From germline, CDR1 is SGHDN and CDR2 FVKESK. V trimming: 2 bases; J trimming: 9 bases; junction bases outside the gene matches: 11. The DNA of the CDR3 is TGTGCCAGCAGCCAACGGTGGAGCGGGAGATCGGCCCAGTACTTC. It is translated as CASSQRWSGRSAQYF. Full variable domain (rest looked up from reference TRBV14 and TRBJ2-5): EAGVTQFPSHSVIEKGQTVTLRCDPISGHDNLYWYRRVMGKEIKFLLHFVKESKQDESGMPNNRFLAERTGGTYSTLKVQPAELEDSGVYFCASSQRWSGRSAQYFGPGTRLLVL.

The table lists this clonotype with a few counts. This chain joins TRBV20-1 and TRBJ1-2; 9 bases are a match to TRBD1. This CDR3 is built from 12 residues. V dropped 6 bases and J dropped 8; count of bases not matched to a gene: 7. From germline, CDR1 is DFQATT and CDR2 SNEGSKA (reference sequence). CDR3 in DNA: TGCAGTGCCGAAACAGGGGGCCGGGGCTACACCTTC. Protein: CSAETGGRGYTF.

Ten or more counts support this clonotype. The chain links TRBV12-3 or TRBV12-4 to TRBJ2-5, with D maybe TRBD2 (5 bases). The V gene lost 2 bases and the J gene lost 5 bases, with 6 bases spanning the gap. CDR3 length: 12 amino acids. This chain's CDR3 is CASSLRGETQYF. The CDR3 bases are TGTGCCAGCAGTTTACGAGGGGAGACCCAGTACTTC.

The rearrangement joins TRBV6-2 or TRBV6-3 to TRBJ1-5; TRBD1 might be the D (5 bases). V was pared by 0 bases and J by 4 bases, with 10 bases between. Germline lookup yields CDR1 MNHEY and CDR2 SVGEGT. The CDR3 contains 15 residues. CDR3 protein: CASSYSGGWNQPQHF. The CDR3 bases are TGTGCCAGCAGTTACTCGGGGGGGTGGAATCAGCCCCAGCATTTT.

This clonotype occurred many times. V is TRBV4-1 and J is TRBJ2-1; 8 bases agree with TRBD1. Trimming took 1 base from V and 7 from J; bases not matched to a gene: 6. This CDR3 is built from 15 residues. In germline, CDR1 is MGHRA, CDR2 YSYEKL. CDR3 protein: CASSQGQGYSNEQFF. In DNA form, the CDR3 reads TGCGCCAGCAGCCAAGGACAGGGGTACTCGAATGAGCAGTTCTTC.

The sample holds many counts of this clonotype. The rearrangement joins TRBV7-2 to TRBJ2-1, with TRBD2 matching over 9 bases. V lost 2 bases and J lost 5; bases outside the gene matches: 16. The length of the CDR3 is 19 residues. Germline V gives CDR1 SGHTA, CDR2 FQGNSA. The CDR3 loop reads CASSLKLARREGGDNEQFF. CDR3 DNA sequence: TGTGCCAGCAGCTTAAAATTAGCCAGGCGGGAGGGAGGAGACAATGAGCAGTTCTTC. The full variable domain, rest sourced from reference TRBV7-2 and TRBJ2-1, is GAGVSQSPSNKVTEKGKDVELRCDPISGHTALYWYRQSLGQGLEFLIYFQGNSAPDKSGLPSDRFSAERTGGSVSTLTIQRTQQEDSAVYLCASSLKLARREGGDNEQFFGPGTRLTVL.

This clonotype has ten or more counts. The V gene is TRBV7-2, the J gene TRBJ2-5, with 9 bases lining up with TRBD1. With 5 bases clipped from V and 4 bases from J, the junction kept 8 bases outside the gene matches. The CDR3 runs 15 residues. Germline V gene sequence: CDR1 SGHTA, CDR2 FQGNSA. DNA for the CDR3: TGTGCCAGCAGCGGACAAGGACAGGGGAGAGAGACCCAGTACTTC. Protein sequence: CASSGQGQGRETQYF.

The chain links TRBV5-1 to TRBJ2-4; 8 bases fit TRBD2. Germline values: CDR1 SGHRS, CDR2 YFSETQ. The CDR3 covers 14 residues. V gave up 4 bases and J gave up 7 bases; unmatched junction bases: 7. The CDR3 here is CASSPGGFANIQYF. The CDR3 DNA follows: TGCGCCAGCAGCCCGGGGGGGTTTGCGAACATTCAGTACTTC. Full variable domain (outside the CDR3, taken from reference TRBV5-1 and TRBJ2-4): KAGVTQTPRYLIKTRGQQVTLSCSPISGHRSVSWYQQTPGQGLQFLFEYFSETQRNKGNFPGRFSGRQFSNSRSEMNVSTLELGDSALYLCASSPGGFANIQYFGAGTRLSVL.

This clonotype was recorded many times. The rearrangement links TRBV7-2 to TRBJ1-2; the match to TRBD1 covers 11 bases. The CDR3 is 16 residues long. Germline CDR1 and CDR2: SGHTA and FQGNSA. V shed 3 bases, J shed 8 bases, and the junction held 11 bases outside the gene matches. DNA for the CDR3: TGTGCCAGCAGCTTCCGCCAGCCGGGACAGGGGGGAGGCTACACCTTC. This encodes CASSFRQPGQGGGYTF.

This clonotype was counted a few times. This chain links TRBV7-9 with TRBJ1-2; no clear D. CDR3 size: 10 residues. CDR1 is SEHNR, CDR2 FQNEAQ, per germline (reference sequence). Trimming cost V 10 bases and J 3 bases, with 6 bases left between them. CDR3 in amino acids: CATHDYGYTF. In DNA form, the CDR3 reads TGTGCCACCCACGACTATGGCTACACCTTC.

This clonotype has ten or more counts. This chain's CDR3 is CSARKRTSQETQYF. The CDR3 DNA follows: TGCAGTGCTAGAAAGAGGACTAGCCAAGAGACCCAGTACTTC. The gene calls are TRBV20-1 and TRBJ2-5, with 7 nucleotides matching TRBD2. CDR3 length: 14 residues. V lost 2 bases, J lost 1 base, and 4 bases stayed unmatched. In germline, CDR1 is DFQATT, CDR2 SNEGSKA (reference sequence).

The rearrangement uses TRBV2 and TRBJ2-1, with 12 bases lining up with TRBD2. CDR1 is SNHLY and CDR2 is FYNNEI in the germline V gene. V trimming: 8 bases; J trimming: 5 bases; junction bases outside the gene matches: 7. The CDR3 sequence is 15 residues long. This chain's CDR3 is CASGRRLAGDNEQFF. CDR3 in DNA: TGTGCCAGCGGAAGGAGACTAGCGGGAGACAATGAGCAGTTCTTC.

This clonotype turned up a few times. The genes are TRBV9 and TRBJ1-3; D not resolved. Between the trimmed V and J ends, which lost 0 bases and 0 bases, there was a span of 4 bases. This CDR3 contains 14 residues. CDR1 SGDLS and CDR2 YYNGEE come from the germline V gene. The CDR3 DNA sequence: TGTGCCAGCAGCGTAGACGGCTCTGGAAACACCATATATTTT. Translation gives CASSVDGSGNTIYF.

This clonotype was found once. The chain has TRBV5-1 and TRBJ1-3; no firm D call. The length of the CDR3 is 13 residues. Trimming pared 1 base from V and 7 bases from J, leaving 9 bases between. The germline V gene has CDR1 SGHRS and CDR2 YFSETQ. CDR3 nucleotides: TGCGCCAGCAGCTTGTCGGGCGGGAACACCATATATTTT. Amino acid sequence: CASSLSGGNTIYF.

This clonotype has ten or more counts. The chain employs TRBV6-1 and TRBJ2-1; a weak D match, TRBD1 (7 bases). There are 14 residues in the CDR3. V lost 10 bases and J lost 4, with 17 bases in between. Germline V gene lookup returns CDR1 MNHNS and CDR2 SASEGT. The CDR3 reads CATRGDGTYNEQFF. In DNA, the CDR3 is TGTGCCACCAGGGGGGACGGGACTTACAATGAGCAGTTCTTC.

This clonotype was counted ten times or more. This chain connects TRBV20-1 to TRBJ1-4; D is possibly TRBD1 (6 bases). The CDR3 totals 15 residues. V was shortened by 2 bases and J by 6 bases, with 16 bases between the two germline ends. The V gene's germline CDR1 is DFQATT and CDR2 SNEGSKA (reference sequence). CDR3: CSARPYRVYDEKLFF. Written as DNA, the CDR3 is TGCAGTGCTAGACCTTACAGGGTTTATGATGAAAAACTGTTTTTT.

Points on this clonotype: This clone may be a read error of a much larger clone one base away. The gene calls are TRBV7-2 and TRBJ2-5, with TRBD2 as a possible D gene (5 bases). Per the germline V gene, CDR1 is SGHTA and CDR2 is FQGNSA. This CDR3 spans 16 amino acids. V lost 5 bases to trimming and J lost 5 bases, with 21 bases between them. The CDR3 spells CASSEPGLPRSETQYF. CDR3 DNA: TGTGCCAGCAGCGAACCGGGATTACCACGTTCGGAGACCCAGTACTTC.

This clonotype was observed at least ten times. The genes are TRBV13 and TRBJ1-6; TRBD1 matches 9 bases. J gave up 8 bases and V 7 bases, and 12 bases lay outside the gene matches. The CDR3 is 16 residues long. Germline CDR1 reads PRHDT; CDR2 reads FYEKMQ (reference sequence). The CDR3 bases are TGTGCCAGCACACGACGGGGACAGGGAGTTTATTCACCCCTCCACTTT. Translated, it gives CASTRRGQGVYSPLHF.

This sequence joins TRBV9 and TRBJ2-1, with D maybe TRBD2 (7 bases). The end of the DNA is better explained by TRBJ2-7, so the J call may be wrong. Germline V CDR1 and CDR2: SGDLS, YYNGEE. The CDR3 has 18 residues. CDR3 amino acids: CASSSIVGGVEHYNEQYF. The CDR3 DNA reads TGTGCCAGCAGCTCCATTGTAGGGGGGGTCGAGCACTACAATGAGCAGTACTTC.

This clonotype was seen repeatedly, ten times or more. The chain links TRBV6-1 to TRBJ2-7; the D is unclear. This CDR3 contains 16 residues. Germline V CDR1 and CDR2: MNHNS, SASEGT. Trimming removed 6 bases from V and 5 bases from J, with 23 bases in between. CDR3 protein: CASRPLVYYNSDEQYF. CDR3 bases: TGTGCCAGCAGACCCCTAGTCTATTATAATTCGGACGAGCAGTACTTC.

This clonotype was detected only a few times. The rearrangement uses TRBV19 and TRBJ1-5; 10 bases match TRBD1. The CDR3 is 14 amino acids. The trim removed 7 bases at V and 3 bases at J, leaving 3 bases unmatched. Germline V lookup: CDR1 LNHDA, CDR2 SQIVND (reference sequence). CDR3 DNA: TGTGCCAGTATGACAGGGGGCCACAATCAGCCCCAGCATTTT. Protein product: CASMTGGHNQPQHF.

This clonotype was counted at least ten times. The chain employs TRBV12-5 and TRBJ2-5; D not resolved. The CDR3 spans 17 residues. Trimming left V 2 bases short and J 0 bases short, with 16 bases between. Germline V gene data show CDR1 as LGHNT and CDR2 as FRNRAP. CDR3 DNA sequence: TGTGCTAGTGGTTTGTTTCGGATCCCACTACACCAAGAGACCCAGTACTTC. As protein: CASGLFRIPLHQETQYF.

This clonotype was observed a handful of times. J is TRBJ2-7 and V is TRBV20-1; D call uncertain. This CDR3 comprises 13 residues. Per germline, CDR1 DFQATT and CDR2 SNEGSKA (reference sequence). The germline V and J ends were trimmed by 6 bases and 1 base, with 13 bases remaining between them. The CDR3 region has the DNA TGCAGTGCCCTTTTGACCTCTTCCTACGAGCAGTACTTC. The encoded protein is CSALLTSSYEQYF.

This clonotype was counted at least ten times. The rearrangement uses TRBV7-3 and TRBJ2-1, with D possibly TRBD2 on 5 matching bases. Germline CDR1 and CDR2: SGHTA and FQGTGA. CDR3 length: 14 amino acids. Deletions cut 3 bases from V and 7 bases from J, with 13 bases between. For the CDR3, the DNA is TGTGCCAGCAGCTTCGGCGGGCGAGAGAATGAGCAGTTCTTC. Translation: CASSFGGRENEQFF. Filled out from reference TRBV7-3 and TRBJ2-1, the complete variable domain reads GAGVSQTPSNKVTEKGKYVELRCDPISGHTALYWYRQSLGQGPEFLIYFQGTGAADDSGLPNDRFFAVRPEGSVSTLKIQRTERGDSAVYLCASSFGGRENEQFFGPGTRLTVL.